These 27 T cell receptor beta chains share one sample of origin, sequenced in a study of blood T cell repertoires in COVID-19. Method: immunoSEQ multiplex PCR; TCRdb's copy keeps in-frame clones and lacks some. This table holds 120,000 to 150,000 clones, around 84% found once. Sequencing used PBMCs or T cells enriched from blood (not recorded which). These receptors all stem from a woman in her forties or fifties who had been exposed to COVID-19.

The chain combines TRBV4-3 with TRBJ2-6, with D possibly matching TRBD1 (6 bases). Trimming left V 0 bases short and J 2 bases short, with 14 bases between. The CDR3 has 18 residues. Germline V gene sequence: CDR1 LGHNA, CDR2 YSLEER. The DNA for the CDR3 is TGCGCCAGCAGCCAAGATTGGGTGGGGACACCTGGGGCCAACGTCCTGACTTTC. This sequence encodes CASSQDWVGTPGANVLTF.

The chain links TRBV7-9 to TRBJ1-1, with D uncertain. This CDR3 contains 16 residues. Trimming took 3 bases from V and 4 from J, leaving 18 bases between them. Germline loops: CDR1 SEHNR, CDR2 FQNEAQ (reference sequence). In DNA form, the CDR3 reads TGTGCCAGCAGCTTCGACTCGGGAGGCAGGCCCACTGAAGCTTTCTTT. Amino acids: CASSFDSGGRPTEAFF.

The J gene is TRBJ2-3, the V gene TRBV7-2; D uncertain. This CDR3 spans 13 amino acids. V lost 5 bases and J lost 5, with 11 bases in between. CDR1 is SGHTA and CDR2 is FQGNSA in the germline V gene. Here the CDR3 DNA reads TGTGCCAGCAGCCCGCGTTTTATAGATACGCAGTATTTT. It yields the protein CASSPRFIDTQYF.

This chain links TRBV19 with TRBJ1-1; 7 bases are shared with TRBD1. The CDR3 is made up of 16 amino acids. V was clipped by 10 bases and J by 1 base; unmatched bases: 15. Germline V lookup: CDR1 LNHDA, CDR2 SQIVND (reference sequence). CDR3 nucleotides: TGTGCCACTCGCTCGACAGGGTTAACTAAGAACACTGAAGCTTTCTTT. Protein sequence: CATRSTGLTKNTEAFF.

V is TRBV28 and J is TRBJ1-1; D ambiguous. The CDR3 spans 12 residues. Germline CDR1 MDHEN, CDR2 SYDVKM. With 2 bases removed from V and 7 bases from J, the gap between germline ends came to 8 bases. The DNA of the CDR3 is TGTGCCAGCAGTTTAGCTAGGTTTGAAGCTTTCTTT. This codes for CASSLARFEAFF.

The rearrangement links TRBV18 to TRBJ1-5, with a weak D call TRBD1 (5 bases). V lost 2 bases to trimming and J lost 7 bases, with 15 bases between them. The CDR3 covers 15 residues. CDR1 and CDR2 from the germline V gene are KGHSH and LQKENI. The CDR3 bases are TGTGCCAGCTCACCATTGGGACTCTCGCCCCAGCCCCAGCATTTT. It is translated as CASSPLGLSPQPQHF.

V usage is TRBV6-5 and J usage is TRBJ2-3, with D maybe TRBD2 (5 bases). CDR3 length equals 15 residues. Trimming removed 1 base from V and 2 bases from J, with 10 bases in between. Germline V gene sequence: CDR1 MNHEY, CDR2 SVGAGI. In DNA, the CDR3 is TGTGCCAGCAGTTACTTTAGCGCCGTCACAGATACGCAGTATTTT. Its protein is CASSYFSAVTDTQYF.

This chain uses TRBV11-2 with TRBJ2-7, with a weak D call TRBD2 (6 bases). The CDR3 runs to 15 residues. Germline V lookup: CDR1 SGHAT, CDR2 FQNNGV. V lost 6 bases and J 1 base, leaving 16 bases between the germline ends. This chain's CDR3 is CASRPPGRGSYEQYF. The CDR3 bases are TGTGCCAGCAGACCCCCCGGGAGAGGGTCCTACGAGCAGTACTTC.

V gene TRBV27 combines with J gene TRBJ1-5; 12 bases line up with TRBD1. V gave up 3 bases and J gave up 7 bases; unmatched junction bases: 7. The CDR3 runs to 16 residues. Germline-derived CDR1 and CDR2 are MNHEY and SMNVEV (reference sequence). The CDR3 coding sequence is TGTGCCAGCAGTTTTTCGGGACAGGGGGCGCGGCAGCCCCAGCATTTT. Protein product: CASSFSGQGARQPQHF.

CDR3 DNA sequence: TGTGCCAGTAGGCCGGGACAGGACACCGGGGAGCTGTTTTTT. Translating gives CASRPGQDTGELFF. The chain joins TRBV19 to TRBJ2-2; 8 positions agree with TRBD1. Germline lookup yields CDR1 LNHDA and CDR2 SQIVND (reference sequence). The CDR3 spans 14 residues. Trimming took 6 bases from V and 3 from J; bases not matched to a gene: 3.

CDR3 bases: TGTGCCAGCAGCTTAACGTGGGGGGGACTGGGAAACACCATATATTTT. It yields the protein CASSLTWGGLGNTIYF. The gene calls are TRBV11-2 and TRBJ1-3; possible D gene TRBD1, 5 bases. V gave up 2 bases and J gave up 4 bases, with 15 bases separating them. The V gene's germline CDR1 is SGHAT and CDR2 FQNNGV. This CDR3 is 16 amino acids long.

In nucleotides, the CDR3 is TGCGCCAGCAGTGAGGTGGGAGTTACCGGGGAGCTGTTTTTT. Amino acid sequence: CASSEVGVTGELFF. This chain joins TRBV10-2 and TRBJ2-2; TRBD2 might be the D (5 bases). This CDR3 is built from 14 residues. Germline V gives CDR1 WSHSY, CDR2 SAAADI. V lost 2 bases to trimming and J lost 5 bases, with 9 bases between them.

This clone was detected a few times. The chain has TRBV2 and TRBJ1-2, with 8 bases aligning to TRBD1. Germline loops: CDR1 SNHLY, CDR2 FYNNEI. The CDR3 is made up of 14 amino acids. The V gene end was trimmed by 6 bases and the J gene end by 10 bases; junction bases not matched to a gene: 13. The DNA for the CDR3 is TGTGCCAGCAGCTTCCGACAGGGGACAAGGGACTACACCTTC. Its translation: CASSFRQGTRDYTF.

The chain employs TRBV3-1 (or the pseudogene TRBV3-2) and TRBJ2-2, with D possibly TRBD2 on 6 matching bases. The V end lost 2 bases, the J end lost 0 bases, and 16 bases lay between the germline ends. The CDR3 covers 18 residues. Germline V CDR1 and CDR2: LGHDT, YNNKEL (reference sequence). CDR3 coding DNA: TGTGCCAGCAGCCAATTTCTGCCGGCTAGCGCGAACACCGGGGAGCTGTTTTTT. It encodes CASSQFLPASANTGELFF.

For the CDR3, the DNA is TGCGCCAGCAGCCCCCGACAGGAGCGTTCCTATAATTCACCCCTCCACTTT. Translated: CASSPRQERSYNSPLHF. This chain connects TRBV4-1 to TRBJ1-6; the D gene is possibly TRBD1 (6 bases). The CDR3 contains 17 residues. Germline V CDR1 and CDR2: MGHRA, YSYEKL. Trimming took off 4 bases at V and 1 base at J, with 14 bases between the two ends.

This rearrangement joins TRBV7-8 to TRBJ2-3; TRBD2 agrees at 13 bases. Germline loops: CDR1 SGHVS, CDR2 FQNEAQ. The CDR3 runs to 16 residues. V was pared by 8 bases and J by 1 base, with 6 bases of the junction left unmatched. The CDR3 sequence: CASGLGLAGGTDTQYF. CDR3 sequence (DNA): TGTGCCAGCGGCCTCGGACTAGCGGGAGGCACAGATACGCAGTATTTT.

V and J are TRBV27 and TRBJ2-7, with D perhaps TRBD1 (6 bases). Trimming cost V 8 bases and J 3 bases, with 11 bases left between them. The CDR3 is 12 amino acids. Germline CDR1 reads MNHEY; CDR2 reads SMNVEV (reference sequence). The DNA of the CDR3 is TGTGCCAGCCAAACCAGGGGCTACGAGCAGTACTTC. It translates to CASQTRGYEQYF.

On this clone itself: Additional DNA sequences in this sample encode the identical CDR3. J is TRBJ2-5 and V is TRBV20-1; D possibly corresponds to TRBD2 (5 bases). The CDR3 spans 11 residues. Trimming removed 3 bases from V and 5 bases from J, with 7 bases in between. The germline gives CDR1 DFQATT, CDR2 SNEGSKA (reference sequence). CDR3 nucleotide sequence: TGCAGTGCTAGCGGGGAGGAGACCCAGTACTTC. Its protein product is CSASGEETQYF.

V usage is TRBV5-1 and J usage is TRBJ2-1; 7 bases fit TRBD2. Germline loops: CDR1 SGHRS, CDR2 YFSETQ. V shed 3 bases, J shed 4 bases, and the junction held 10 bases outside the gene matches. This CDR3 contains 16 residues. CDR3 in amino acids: CASSSVLRGGYNEQFF. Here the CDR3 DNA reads TGCGCCAGCAGCTCCGTTTTGCGGGGAGGGTACAATGAGCAGTTCTTC.

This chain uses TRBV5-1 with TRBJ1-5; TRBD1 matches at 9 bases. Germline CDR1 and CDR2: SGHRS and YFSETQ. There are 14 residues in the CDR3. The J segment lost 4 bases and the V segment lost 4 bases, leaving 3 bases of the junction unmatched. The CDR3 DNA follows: TGCGCCAGCAGCCCCGGGACAGGGAATCAGCCCCAGCATTTT. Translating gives CASSPGTGNQPQHF.

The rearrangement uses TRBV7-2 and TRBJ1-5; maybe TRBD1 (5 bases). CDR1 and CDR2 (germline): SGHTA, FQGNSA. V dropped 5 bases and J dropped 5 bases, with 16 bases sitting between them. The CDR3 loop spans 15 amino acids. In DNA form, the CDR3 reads TGTGCCAGCAGCGGGGAGGGGCGAGGGGATCAGCCCCAGCATTTT. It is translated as CASSGEGRGDQPQHF.

CDR3 nucleotide sequence: TGTGCCAGCAGCCGCCAGGGGACCCCCTACGAGCAGTACTTC. It translates to CASSRQGTPYEQYF. This rearrangement joins TRBV6-5 to TRBJ2-7, with D possibly TRBD1 on 6 matching bases. CDR3 size: 14 residues. The V gene's germline CDR1 is MNHEY and CDR2 SVGAGI. The V end lost 6 bases, the J end lost 2 bases, and 14 bases lay between the germline ends.

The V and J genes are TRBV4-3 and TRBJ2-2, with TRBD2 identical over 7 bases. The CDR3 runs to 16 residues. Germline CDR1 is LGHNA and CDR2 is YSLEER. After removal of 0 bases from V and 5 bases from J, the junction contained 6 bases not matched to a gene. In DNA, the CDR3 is TGCGCCAGCAGCCAAGAAGTGAACGGGGGGACCGGGGAGCTGTTTTTT. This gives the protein CASSQEVNGGTGELFF.

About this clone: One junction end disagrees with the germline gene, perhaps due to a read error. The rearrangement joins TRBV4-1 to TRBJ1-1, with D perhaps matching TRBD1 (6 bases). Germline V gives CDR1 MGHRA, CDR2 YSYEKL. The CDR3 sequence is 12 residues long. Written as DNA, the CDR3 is TGCGCCAGCAGCCACCCCCGCGGGGGGCCCACCTTT. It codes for CASSHPRGGPTF.

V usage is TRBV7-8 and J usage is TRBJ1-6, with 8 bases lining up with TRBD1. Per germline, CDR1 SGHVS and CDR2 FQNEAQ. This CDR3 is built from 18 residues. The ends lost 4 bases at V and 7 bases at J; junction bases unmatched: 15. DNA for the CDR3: TGTGCCAGCAGCTCGAACAGGGGGTTCAGCCAAGAAAATTCACCCCTCCACTTT. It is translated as CASSSNRGFSQENSPLHF.

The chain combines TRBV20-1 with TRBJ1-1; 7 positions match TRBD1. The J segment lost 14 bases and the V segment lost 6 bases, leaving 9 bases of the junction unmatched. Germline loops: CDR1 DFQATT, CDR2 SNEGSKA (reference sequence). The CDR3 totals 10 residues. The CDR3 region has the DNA TGCAGTGCCACTGACAGGGATTACTTCTTT. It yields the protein CSATDRDYFF.

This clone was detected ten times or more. The CDR3 coding sequence is TGTGCCAGCAGCAAACCCCGGGACAGGGGGAACACTGAAGCTTTCTTT. It specifies CASSKPRDRGNTEAFF. V usage is TRBV21-1 and J usage is TRBJ1-1; the table's D gene call, TRBD1, was not cross checked with the DNA. TRBV21-1 is noted as a pseudogene. The CDR3 has 16 residues.